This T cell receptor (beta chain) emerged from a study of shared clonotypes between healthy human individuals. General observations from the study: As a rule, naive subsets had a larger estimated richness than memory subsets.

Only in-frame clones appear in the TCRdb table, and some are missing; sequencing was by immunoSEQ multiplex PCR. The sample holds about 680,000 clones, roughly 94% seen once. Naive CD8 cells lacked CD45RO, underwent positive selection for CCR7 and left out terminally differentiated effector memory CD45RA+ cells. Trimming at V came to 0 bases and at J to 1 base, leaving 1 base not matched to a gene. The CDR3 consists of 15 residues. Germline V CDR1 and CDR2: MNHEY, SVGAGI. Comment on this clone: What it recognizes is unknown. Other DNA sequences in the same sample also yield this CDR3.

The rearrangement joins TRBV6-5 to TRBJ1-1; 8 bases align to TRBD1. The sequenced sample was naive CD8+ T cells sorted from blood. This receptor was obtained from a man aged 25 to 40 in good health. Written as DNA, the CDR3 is TGTGCCAGCAGTTACTCTGACAGGGGGAACACTGAAGCTTTCTTT. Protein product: CASSYSDRGNTEAFF.